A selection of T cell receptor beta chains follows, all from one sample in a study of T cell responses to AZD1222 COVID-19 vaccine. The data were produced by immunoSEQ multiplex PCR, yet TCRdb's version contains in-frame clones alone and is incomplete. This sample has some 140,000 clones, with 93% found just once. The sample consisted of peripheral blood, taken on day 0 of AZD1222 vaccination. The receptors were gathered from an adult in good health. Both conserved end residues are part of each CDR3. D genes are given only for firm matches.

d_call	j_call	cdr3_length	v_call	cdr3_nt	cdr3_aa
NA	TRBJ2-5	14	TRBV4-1	TGCGCCAGCAGCCAAGGACCGCGAGGGGAGACCCAGTACTTC	CASSQGPRGETQYF
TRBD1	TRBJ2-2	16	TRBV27	TGTGCCAGCAACCCAGGGGGCGCTTGGAGCGCCGGGGAGCTGTTTTTT	CASNPGGAWSAGELFF
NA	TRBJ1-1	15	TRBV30	TGTGCCTGGAGTGATCGGCAGGGACTGTTGTGGGAAGCTTTCTTT	CAWSDRQGLLWEAFF
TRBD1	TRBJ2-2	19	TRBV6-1	TGTGCCAGCAGTGGGTCCCGGGACAGGGTAGAGGCCTCGCCCGGGGAGCTGTTTTTT	CASSGSRDRVEASPGELFF
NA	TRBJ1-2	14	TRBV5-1	TGCGCCAGCAGCTTGGACGGGACTTCTCTTGGCTACACCTTC	CASSLDGTSLGYTF
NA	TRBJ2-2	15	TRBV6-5	TGTGCCAGCAGTTACTGGGACACGAACACCGGGGAGCTGTTTTTT	CASSYWDTNTGELFF
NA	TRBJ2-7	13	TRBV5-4	TGTGCCAGCAGCTTGATCAACTCCTACGAGCAGTACTTC	CASSLINSYEQYF
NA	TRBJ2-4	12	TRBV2	TGTGCCAGCAGTGTGACAGAAAACATTCAGTACTTC	CASSVTENIQYF
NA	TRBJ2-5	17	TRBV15	TGTGCCACCAGCAGATCCCAGGGGCTGTCGGGAAGAGAGACCCAGTACTTC	CATSRSQGLSGRETQYF
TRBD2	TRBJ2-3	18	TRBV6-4	TGTGCCAGCAGTGACGGGGCCCTAGCGGGGGGGCCCCCAGATACGCAGTATTTT	CASSDGALAGGPPDTQYF